This T cell receptor beta chain was observed in a study of shared clonotypes between healthy human individuals. Study-level results: Deeper or shallower sequencing was expected to change how clonotypes are shared among donors.

Naive CD8 cells were CD45RO-negative, positively selected for CCR7, excluding terminally differentiated effector memory CD45RA+ cells. On this clone: Antigen: not known.

The assay was immunoSEQ multiplex PCR, and TCRdb's table has in-frame clones only and misses some. The sample has about 2.1 million clones, around 95% seen once; the top ten hold around 1.7%. The ends lost 7 bases at V and 4 bases at J; junction bases unmatched: 5. This CDR3 is built from 15 residues. Germline lookup yields CDR1 MDHEN and CDR2 SYDVKM. Sequences were obtained from naive CD8+ T cells from PBMCs. The clonotype comes from a man between 18 and 35 years old in good health. Some clones in this sample may be carry-over from other donors' samples. The chain combines TRBV28 with TRBJ2-7; 15 bases are shared with TRBD2. Written as DNA, the CDR3 is TGTGCCAGCACCCCCGGGACTAGCGGGAGGTACGAGCAGTACTTC. Its translation is CASTPGTSGRYEQYF.